This T cell receptor (beta chain) originates from a study of CD8 T cells in ankylosing spondylitis. Scientists made TCR beta libraries using quantitative 5'-RACE with molecular barcodes. TCRdb passed the 5' RACE reads through MiXCR, listing each CDR3 protein once. The sample lists about 90,000 distinct CDR3 sequences; under 30% were seen once. In germline, CDR1 is SQVTM, CDR2 ANQGSEA. V was trimmed by 7 bases and J by 0 bases, leaving 10 bases between them. The CDR3 length is 13 residues. Study-wide results and limits: Matched ankylosing spondylitis synovial fluid reportedly contained a significantly enriched population of disease-linked clones. Previous work reported some of these motif variants in the synovial fluid and blood of reactive arthritis. Researchers report that disease-linked clones proved CD8+ and relatively rare in peripheral blood.

With respect to this clonotype: Its antigen is unidentified.

This TCR was sampled from a male donor with ankylosing spondylitis or in good health (not recorded which). The V gene is TRBV29-1, the J gene TRBJ1-3; the D is unclear. The specimen was blood, either unsorted or a sorted T cell fraction (not recorded which). CDR3 sequence (DNA): TGCAGCGCCACTCCGCACTCTGGAAACACCATATATTTT. It translates to CSATPHSGNTIYF. Complete variable domain (other parts from reference TRBV29-1 and TRBJ1-3): SAVISQKPSRDICQRGTSLTIQCQVDSQVTMMFWYRQQPGQSLTLIATANQGSEATYESGFVIDKFPISRPNLTFSTLTVSNMSPEDSSIYLCSATPHSGNTIYFGEGSWLTVV.